This paragraph covers one T cell receptor beta chain sequence. Its antigen remains unidentified. Using immunoSEQ multiplex PCR, the repertoire was profiled, and TCRdb retains in-frame clones only, with some absent. This sample has about 1 million clones, with roughly 80% found just once. The data belong to a study of shared clonotypes between healthy human individuals. Study observations and caveats: Memory subsets generally showed lower estimated richness than naive subsets.

Sequenced material: memory CD4+ T cells sorted from blood. Subset described: CD45RA-negative fraction. This clonotype was obtained from a man younger than 35 in good health.

CDR3 loop: CASRWGSVNSPLHF. CDR3 DNA sequence: TGTGCCAGCAGATGGGGGAGCGTTAATTCACCCCTCCACTTT. The J gene is TRBJ1-6, the V gene TRBV5-6; D possibly corresponds to TRBD1 (5 bases). The germline V and J ends were trimmed by 5 bases and 6 bases, with 12 bases remaining between them. The CDR3 extends over 14 amino acids. Germline-derived CDR1 and CDR2 are SGHDT and YYEEEE.